This TCR beta chain was identified in a study of blood T cell repertoires in COVID-19. Study-wide background: Italy, Spain and the United States were the sources of the convalescent and acute COVID-19 samples. From T cells, B-cell-depleted T cells, or PBMCs came the material, which was cDNA or gDNA.

The CDR3 has 14 amino acids. The V end was cut by 3 bases, the J end by 0 bases, with 8 bases between. The germline CDR1 and CDR2 sequences are KGHSH and LQKENI. Source study methods: Amplification of reference gene primers was used by the study to estimate nucleated cell counts. Produced via immunoSEQ multiplex PCR; TCRdb's table is partial and in-frame only. Clone size and the V and J calls come from that table; the DNA yielded D and trimming. The table records 60,000 to 65,000 clones, around 80% of them present only once. Patients in Seattle were enrolled during active infection, then followed longitudinally.

Material for sequencing was peripheral blood. The chain employs TRBV18 and TRBJ1-1; D gene unclear. This sequence was found in a man aged 55 to 70 with COVID-19, enrolled during active disease. CDR3 nucleotides: TGTGCCAGCTCACCGAGCGGCCTGAACACTGAAGCTTTCTTT. As protein: CASSPSGLNTEAFF.